The TCR beta chain described here comes from a study of post-analysis software for immune sequencing data. Whole-study findings and limits: People with multiple sclerosis had a significantly lower normalized Chao1 diversity than controls did. Controls had lower frequencies than patients of about 5 TRBV segments, which included TRBV5-6, TRBV5-1 and TRBV20-1.

Worth noting for this clonotype: Its antigen is unknown.

Germline CDR1 reads SQVTM; CDR2 reads ANQGSEA. Trimming removed 3 bases at V and 2 bases at J, with 11 bases between. The CDR3 contains 13 residues. Unique molecular identifiers tagged the TCR beta cDNA libraries. TCRdb re-called the PCR reads with MiXCR, one entry per CDR3 protein. Altogether 820,000 or so distinct CDR3 sequences are present, about 50% being singletons, with the ten largest covering roughly 4.4%. The sample comprised blood. This rearrangement joins TRBV29-1 to TRBJ2-7; no firm D call. The TCR was taken from a girl under 18 with multiple sclerosis. For the CDR3, the DNA is TGCAGCGTTGAGGCCGCCCGGACCTACGAGCAGTACTTC. This gives the protein CSVEAARTYEQYF.